This T cell receptor beta chain was captured by sequencing in a study of cytomegalovirus exposure and HLA in healthy donors (dated by TCRdb to 2016 to 2017). At the level of the whole study: According to an earlier analysis of 587 of the donors, 150 million to 200 million T cells yielded roughly 100 million unique TCR beta sequences and approximately 280 Gb of sequence data. Approximately 300 gigabases of sequencing data and roughly 90 million unique TCR sequences were included in an early release covering under 650 HLA-typed donors. Of the approximately 370 genotyped donors, 80% to 90% were placed in the genetic ancestry cluster associated with self-reported Caucasian donors. The study was designed to test whether signatures of past pathogen exposure could be identified by cataloging public T cell receptors. Using immunosequencing, the study profiled T cell repertoires from some 670 subjects and related those repertoires to cytomegalovirus serostatus. Besides the first cohort of 500 to 700 subjects, a separate validation cohort made up of 120 different subjects was used. To predict cytomegalovirus infection status, the study brought together high-throughput TCR immunosequencing, statistical association of individual TCRs with disease status, and machine learning. To study patterns of TCR occurrence, a later analysis re-analyzed previously published TCR beta repertoires from around 660 donors and added high-resolution HLA genotyping. In the later analysis, no new phenotypic data were used to find candidate immune exposures; instead, reliance was placed on TCR beta sequences and their occurrence across donors. To decide whether each TCR beta V gene segment behaved as functional or pseudogenic, an earlier analysis of approximately 620 of the donors relied on high-throughput TCR beta sequencing. Donor age, sex, ethnicity and CMV serostatus were compiled together with the repertoire data. A later genetic analysis took genome-wide SNP genotypes for about 55% of the roughly 700 donors and used that subset as a discovery cohort. Every discovery cohort repertoire had been produced on one sequencing platform. Both class I and class II loci were covered by HLA typing, at four-digit resolution. Typing coverage differed by locus: A, B, C, DRB1 and DQB1 were typed in roughly 620-640 donors, DQA1 in 522, DPA1 in some 600, and DPB1 in 400 to 490. Because of strong linkage in the cohort, roughly five DR-DQ haplotypes were treated as single units for association and clustering. Among around 400 genotyped donors of the cohort, an average of around 240,000 unique TCR beta nucleotide sequences were sequenced per donor, roughly 18% of them non-productive. The full study reports these points: Linkage disequilibrium might explain the correlated functional status among segregating V segments, but an unknown experimental factor could not be excluded. In this cohort, only TCR beta chains were sequenced, and detectable features were limited by the absence of alpha or paired-chain data. V-gene and J-gene trimming of TCR beta chains was associated with a missense DCLRE1C variant in a later genetic analysis, and the association was replicated in an independent cohort. The classifier was reported to diagnose cytomegalovirus status with high specificity and sensitivity in both the original cohort and the validation cohort. In an earlier analysis of about 550 of the donors, most TCR beta V segments were observed in productive rearrangements about 90% or about 30% of the time, broadly matching IMGT annotations. Several of the top co-occurrence clusters appeared to be linked to parvovirus B19, influenza, CMV and Epstein-Barr virus, according to a later analysis. Because HLA typing was unavailable for some donors at each locus, only the typed subset was used in association tests. According to the authors, the approach could potentially be generalized to other disease states and immunological phenotypes. Most TCR sequences were observed very rarely across donors, whereas some public TCRs were present in many individuals. In vitro tests confirmed that three of the cytomegalovirus-associated TCR beta chains recognize cytomegalovirus antigens. In a later analysis, most CMV-associated TCR beta chains were found to appear HLA-restricted, with HLA associations seemingly driven largely by CMV exposure. Assigning TCR associations to individual alleles was difficult when HLA alleles, especially DR and DQ, strongly co-occurred. A further reported finding was that TCR beta sequences accurately predicted the HLA-A and HLA-B alleles for most subjects in the first cohort. In the study, approximately 160 TCR beta chains were listed as associated with cytomegalovirus. In a later genetic analysis, fewer N-insertions in productive TCRs were reported among donors in an Asian-associated ancestry cluster than the roughly 700-donor mean. In a later analysis, the rate of TCR association differed among HLA loci, with DRB1 alleles having the most associated TCRs and HLA-C alleles having the fewest. Fewer than 20 rarely observed V segments, including chromosome 9 orphons, were excluded from the earlier analysis of a few hundred of the donors because counts were too low. The 87-base-pair reads could not distinguish some IMGT-functional V segments, including TRBV6-2 and TRBV6-3, so those segments were excluded. A cluster of highly shared sequence variants was judged likely to represent a technical artifact of the sequencing pipeline. Compared with equally common non-associated chains, HLA-associated TCR beta chains in a later analysis were more clonally expanded and had lower generation probabilities. The only immune exposure information available for the cohort was CMV serostatus. In a later analysis, about 17,000 TCR beta sequences were associated with specific HLA alleles at a false discovery rate of 0.05. The presence/absence analyses assumed that sequencing depth was roughly uniform across donors, and that assumption may not be true.

A remark on this clone: Its antigen remains unidentified. No base quality information exists; no much larger clone differs at one position.

Library creation used the immunoSEQ multiplex PCR assay. For the multiplex PCR, a mixture combining 60 forward primers for TCR Vbeta segments and 13 reverse primers for TCR Jbeta segments was used. The CDR3 region of rearranged TCR beta genes was amplified from genomic DNA with a multiplex PCR assay. The Illumina HiSeq System was used to sequence the amplified TCR beta libraries as 87-base-pair reads. The source study handled its data this way. A later analysis counted about 80 million unique TCR beta chains across the 700 or so repertoires, and 9 million to 14 million of these chains were shared by at least two donors. Raw reads were error-corrected and collapsed into unique sequences with a nearest-neighbor algorithm that merged closely related sequences to remove PCR and sequencing errors. Alignment of CDR3 sequences to IMGT reference sequences was used to assign V, D and J gene segments. For a sequence to be retained, at least a six-nucleotide match to both a V gene segment and a J gene segment was required. Rearrangements were classified as productive when the CDR3 lacked stop codons and remained in frame with V and J, and all other rearrangements were classified as non-productive. CDR3 was defined by IMGT convention, running from the second conserved V-encoded cysteine to the conserved J-encoded phenylalanine. In an earlier analysis of 587 of the donors, sequences lacking an unambiguous match to a single V gene segment were excluded. An earlier analysis of several hundred of the donors called V segments functional above 56.7% productive rearrangements and segregating when the between-donor standard deviation exceeded 5%. To diagnose cytomegalovirus status from the catalog of TCR beta chain sequences, a statistical classification framework was built. In a later analysis, TCR nucleotide sequences were compared against IMGT/GENE-DB human TR gene sequences so that V and J genes could be assigned. Using the TCRdist pipeline, a later analysis assigned CDR3 sequences along with most-parsimonious VDJ recombination scenarios. In a later analysis, every TCR beta chain was defined by the combination of its CDR3 amino acid sequence and its V-gene family, and reads without a unique V-gene family were dropped. In a later analysis, approximately 640 highly shared, low-generation-probability nucleotide sequences were removed to address suspected cross-contamination and a sequencing artifact. In a later analysis, a clonal expansion index was calculated for each public chain from normalized within-repertoire ranks of inferred template counts. In a later analysis, generation probabilities were computed using a VDJ recombination model fitted to out-of-frame rearrangements, and the results were checked against IGoR. Hypergeometric tests were used in a later analysis to score TCR-TCR, TCR-HLA and TCR-CMV co-occurrence, with a repertoire-size bias correction applied to the TCR pairs. A later analysis estimated false discovery rates by permuting HLA or CMV assignments 20 times. In a later analysis, co-occurring TCRs were grouped with DBSCAN, and TCRdist sequence similarity was added when clustering was performed within HLA-allele-positive subsets. Repertoires with fewer than 30,000 or more than 120,000 public chains, plus five repertoires with anomalous nucleotide sharing, were excluded from co-occurrence clustering. Here the immuneACCESS table is served through TCRdb, limited to in-frame sequences with V and J called. Missing clones are a known gap in these copies; in checked studies unresolved V genes cover under half, and the rest lacks a known reason. V, J and clone size are those of that table, while D and trimming were read from the DNA. The sample profile shows 60,000 to 85,000 clones; more than 75% of them were found once. Roughly 3.5% of the sample is in the top ten clones.

In total, roughly 670 healthy bone marrow donors made up the cohort. All cohort members were sampled while nominally healthy, although unrecorded immune exposures were likely present. The donor was CMV seronegative and belonged to the group of 352 seronegative cohort members. A peripheral blood sample was provided by each donor, and peripheral blood mononuclear cells were used for TCR beta sequencing. The Qiagen DNeasy Blood Extraction Kit was used to extract genomic DNA from the blood cell samples. The CDR3 runs 13 residues from the cysteine to the phenylalanine. The kept DNA is CDR3 alone, 39 bases in frame from the first base. The V and J ends are trimmed by 4 bases and 6 bases, leaving 15 bases between them. CDR1 and CDR2, looked up from the germline V gene, are SQVTM and ANQGSEA.

Rearrangement joined TRBV29-1 to TRBJ1-2, with no reliable assignment of the D segment. The clonotype originates from a middle-aged man in good health and CMV-seronegative. The sample consisted of PBMCs. The CDR3 protein is CSVAGVSMHGYTF. The DNA reads as follows: TGCAGCGTTGCCGGGGTGAGCATGCATGGCTACACCTTC.